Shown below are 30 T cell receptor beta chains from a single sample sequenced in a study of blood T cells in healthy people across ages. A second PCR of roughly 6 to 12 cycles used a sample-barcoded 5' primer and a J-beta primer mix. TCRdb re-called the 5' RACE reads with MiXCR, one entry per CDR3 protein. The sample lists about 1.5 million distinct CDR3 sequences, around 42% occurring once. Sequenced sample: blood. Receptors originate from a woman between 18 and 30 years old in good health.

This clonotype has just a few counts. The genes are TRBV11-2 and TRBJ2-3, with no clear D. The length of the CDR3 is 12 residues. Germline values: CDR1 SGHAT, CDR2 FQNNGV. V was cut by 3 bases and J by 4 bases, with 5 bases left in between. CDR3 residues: CASSFNSDTQYF. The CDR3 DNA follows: TGTGCCAGCAGCTTCAATTCAGATACGCAGTATTTT.

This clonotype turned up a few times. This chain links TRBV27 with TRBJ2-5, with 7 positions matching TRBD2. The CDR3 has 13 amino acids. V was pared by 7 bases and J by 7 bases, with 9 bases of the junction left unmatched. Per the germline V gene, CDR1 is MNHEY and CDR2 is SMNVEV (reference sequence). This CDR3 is CASKSGALGTQYF. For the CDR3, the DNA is TGTGCCAGCAAAAGCGGGGCCCTAGGGACCCAGTACTTC.

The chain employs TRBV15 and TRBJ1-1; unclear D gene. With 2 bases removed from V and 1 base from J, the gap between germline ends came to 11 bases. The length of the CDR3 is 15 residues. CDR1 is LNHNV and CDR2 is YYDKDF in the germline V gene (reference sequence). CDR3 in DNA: TGTGCCACCAGCAGAAGGATAGCTGAGAACACTGAAGCTTTCTTT. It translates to CATSRRIAENTEAFF.

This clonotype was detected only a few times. This CDR3 reads CASSFSGFGAQYF. CDR3 bases: TGTGCCAGCAGTTTTAGCGGTTTCGGGGCCCAGTACTTC. J is TRBJ2-7 and V is TRBV6-5, with TRBD2 as a possible D gene (6 bases). CDR3 length: 13 residues. V was shortened by 4 bases and J by 10 bases, with 17 bases between the two germline ends. Germline-derived CDR1 and CDR2 are MNHEY and SVGAGI.

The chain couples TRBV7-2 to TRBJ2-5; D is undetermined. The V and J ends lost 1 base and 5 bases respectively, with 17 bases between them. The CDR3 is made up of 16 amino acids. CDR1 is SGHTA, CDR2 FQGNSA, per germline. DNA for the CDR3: TGTGCCAGCAGCTTAGGTGTAGGCCCATTTTCTGAGACCCAGTACTTC. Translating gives CASSLGVGPFSETQYF.

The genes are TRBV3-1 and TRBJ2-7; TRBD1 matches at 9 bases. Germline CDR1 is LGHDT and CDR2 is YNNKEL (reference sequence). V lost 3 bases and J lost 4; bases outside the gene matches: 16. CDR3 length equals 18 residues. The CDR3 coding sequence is TGTGCCAGCAGCCACCGGACAGGGGTAACTCTATTCGGATACGAGCAGTACTTC. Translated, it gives CASSHRTGVTLFGYEQYF.

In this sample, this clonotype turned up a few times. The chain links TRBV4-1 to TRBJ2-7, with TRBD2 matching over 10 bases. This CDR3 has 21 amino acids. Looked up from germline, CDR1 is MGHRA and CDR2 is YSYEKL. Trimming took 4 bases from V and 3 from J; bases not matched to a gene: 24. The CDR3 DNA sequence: TGCGCCAGCAGCCGAATGCTTGGGGGTTTAGAGGTGGCTAGCGGGAGCTACGAGCAGTACTTC. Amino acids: CASSRMLGGLEVASGSYEQYF.

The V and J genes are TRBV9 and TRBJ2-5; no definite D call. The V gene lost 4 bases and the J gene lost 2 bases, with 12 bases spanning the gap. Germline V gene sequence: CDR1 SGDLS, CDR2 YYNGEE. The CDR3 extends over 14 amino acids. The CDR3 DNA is TGTGCCAGCAGCCTCCAAGGACCGCAAGAGACCCAGTACTTC. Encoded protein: CASSLQGPQETQYF.

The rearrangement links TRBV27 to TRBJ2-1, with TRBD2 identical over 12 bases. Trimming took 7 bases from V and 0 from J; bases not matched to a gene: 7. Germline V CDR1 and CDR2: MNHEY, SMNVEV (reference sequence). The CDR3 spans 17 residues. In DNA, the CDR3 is TGTGCCAGCATTGGACTAGCGGGGTCGAGCTCCTACAATGAGCAGTTCTTC. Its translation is CASIGLAGSSSYNEQFF.

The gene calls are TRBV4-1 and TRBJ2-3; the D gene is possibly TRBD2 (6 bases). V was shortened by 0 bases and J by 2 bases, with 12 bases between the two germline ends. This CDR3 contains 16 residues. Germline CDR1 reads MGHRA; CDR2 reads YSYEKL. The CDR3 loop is CASSQDKGTVTDTQYF. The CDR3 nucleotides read TGCGCCAGCAGCCAAGATAAAGGGACTGTCACAGATACGCAGTATTTT.

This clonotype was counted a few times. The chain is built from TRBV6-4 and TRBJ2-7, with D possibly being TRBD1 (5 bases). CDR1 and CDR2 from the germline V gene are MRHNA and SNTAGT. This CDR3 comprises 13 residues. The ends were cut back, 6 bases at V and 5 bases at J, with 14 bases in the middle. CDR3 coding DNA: TGTGCCAGCAGCTCCATAACAGGAGACGAGCAGTACTTC. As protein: CASSSITGDEQYF.

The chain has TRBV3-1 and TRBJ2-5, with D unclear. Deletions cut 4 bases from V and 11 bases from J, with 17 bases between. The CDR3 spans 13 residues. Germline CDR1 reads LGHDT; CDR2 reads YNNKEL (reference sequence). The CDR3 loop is CASSRLGPNEQYF. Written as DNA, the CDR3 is TGTGCCAGCAGCCGCCTCGGTCCCAATGAGCAGTACTTC.

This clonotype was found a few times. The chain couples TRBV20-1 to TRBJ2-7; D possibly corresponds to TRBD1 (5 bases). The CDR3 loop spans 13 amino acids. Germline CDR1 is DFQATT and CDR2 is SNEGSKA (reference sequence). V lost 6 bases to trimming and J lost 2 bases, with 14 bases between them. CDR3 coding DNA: TGCAGTGCACTCGGACAACTACCCTACGAGCAGTACTTC. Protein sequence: CSALGQLPYEQYF.

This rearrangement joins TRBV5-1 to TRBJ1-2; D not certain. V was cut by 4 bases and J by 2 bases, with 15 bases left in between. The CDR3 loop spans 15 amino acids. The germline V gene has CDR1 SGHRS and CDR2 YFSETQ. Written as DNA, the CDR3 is TGCGCCAGCAGCAAAGAGTCCGGAGGGAACTATGGCTACACCTTC. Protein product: CASSKESGGNYGYTF.

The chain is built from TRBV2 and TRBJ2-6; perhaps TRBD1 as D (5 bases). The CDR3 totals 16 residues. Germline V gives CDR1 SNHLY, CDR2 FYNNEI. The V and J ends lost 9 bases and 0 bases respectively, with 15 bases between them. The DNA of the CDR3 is TGTGCCAGAGACAGCTACCCGAACTCTGGGGCCAACGTCCTGACTTTC. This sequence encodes CARDSYPNSGANVLTF.

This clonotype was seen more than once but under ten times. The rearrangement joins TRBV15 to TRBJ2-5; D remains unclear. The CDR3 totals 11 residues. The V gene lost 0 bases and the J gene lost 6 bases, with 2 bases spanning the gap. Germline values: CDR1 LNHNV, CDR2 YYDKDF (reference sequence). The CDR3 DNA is TGTGCCACCAGCAGAGAAAAGACCCAGTACTTC. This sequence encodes CATSREKTQYF.

CDR3 protein: CASSGRDSLEPDTQYF. CDR3 in DNA: TGTGCCAGCAGCGGTAGGGACAGCCTTGAGCCGGATACGCAGTATTTT. V is TRBV9 and J is TRBJ2-3; 7 bases map to TRBD1. From germline, CDR1 is SGDLS and CDR2 YYNGEE. J was trimmed by 6 bases and V by 3 bases; bases with no gene match: 13. The CDR3 length is 16 residues.

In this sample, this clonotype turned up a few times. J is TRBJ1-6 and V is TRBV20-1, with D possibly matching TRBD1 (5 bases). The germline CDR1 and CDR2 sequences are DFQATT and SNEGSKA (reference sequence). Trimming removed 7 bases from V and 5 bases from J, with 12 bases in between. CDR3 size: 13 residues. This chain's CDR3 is CSVPARDNSPLHF. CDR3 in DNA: TGCAGTGTCCCGGCCAGGGATAATTCACCCCTCCACTTT.

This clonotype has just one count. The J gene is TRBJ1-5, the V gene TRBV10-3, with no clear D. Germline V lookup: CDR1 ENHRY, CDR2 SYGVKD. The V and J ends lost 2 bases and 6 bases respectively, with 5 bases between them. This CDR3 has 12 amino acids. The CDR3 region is CAISEGIQPQHF. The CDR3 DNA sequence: TGTGCCATCAGTGAGGGGATTCAGCCCCAGCATTTT.

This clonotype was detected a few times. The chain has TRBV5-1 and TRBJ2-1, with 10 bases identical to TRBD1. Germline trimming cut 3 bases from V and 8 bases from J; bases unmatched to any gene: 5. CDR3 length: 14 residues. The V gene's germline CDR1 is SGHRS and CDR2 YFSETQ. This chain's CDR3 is CASSSGQGTDEQFF. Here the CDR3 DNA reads TGCGCCAGCAGCTCGGGACAGGGGACCGATGAGCAGTTCTTC.

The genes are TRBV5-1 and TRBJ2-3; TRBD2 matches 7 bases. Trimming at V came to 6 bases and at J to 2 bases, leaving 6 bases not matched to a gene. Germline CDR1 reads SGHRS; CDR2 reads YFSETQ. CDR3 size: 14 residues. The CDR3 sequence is CASTQRGLTDTQYF. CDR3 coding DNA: TGCGCCAGCACCCAGCGGGGCCTCACAGATACGCAGTATTTT.

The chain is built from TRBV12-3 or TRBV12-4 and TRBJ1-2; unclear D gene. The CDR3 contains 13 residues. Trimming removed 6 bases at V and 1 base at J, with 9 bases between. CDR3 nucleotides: TGTGCCAGCAGCTTCCGGGTTAACTATGGCTACACCTTC. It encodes CASSFRVNYGYTF.

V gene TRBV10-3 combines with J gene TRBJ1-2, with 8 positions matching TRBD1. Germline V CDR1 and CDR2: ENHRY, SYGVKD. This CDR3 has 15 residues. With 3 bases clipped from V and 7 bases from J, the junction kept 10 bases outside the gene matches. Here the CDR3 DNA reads TGTGCCATCAGTGACTCGACAGGGGCGCACTGTGGCTACACCTTC. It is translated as CAISDSTGAHCGYTF.

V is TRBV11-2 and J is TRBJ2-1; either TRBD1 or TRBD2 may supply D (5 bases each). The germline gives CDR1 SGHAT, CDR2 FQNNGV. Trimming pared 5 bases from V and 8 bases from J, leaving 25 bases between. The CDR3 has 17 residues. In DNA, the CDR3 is TGTGCCAGCAGCCCGAGAGGGGACCGAACTGTGGGGCATGAGCAGTTCTTC. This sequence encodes CASSPRGDRTVGHEQFF. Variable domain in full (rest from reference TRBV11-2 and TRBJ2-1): EAGVAQSPRYKIIEKRQSVAFWCNPISGHATLYWYQQILGQGPKLLIQFQNNGVVDDSQLPKDRFSAERLKGVDSTLKIQPAKLEDSAVYLCASSPRGDRTVGHEQFFGPGTRLTVL.

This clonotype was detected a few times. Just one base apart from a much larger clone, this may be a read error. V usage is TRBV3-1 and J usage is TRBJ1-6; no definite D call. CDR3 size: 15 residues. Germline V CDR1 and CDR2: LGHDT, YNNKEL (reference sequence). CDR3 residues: CASSPRGNPNSPPHF. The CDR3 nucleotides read TGTGCCAGCAGCCCGCGCGGGAATCCTAATTCACCCCCCCACTTT. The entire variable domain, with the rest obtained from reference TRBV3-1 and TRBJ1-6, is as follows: DTAVSQTPKYLVTQMGNDKSIKCEQNLGHDTMYWYKQDSKKFLKIMFSYNNKELIINETVPNRFSPKSPDKAHLNLHINSLELGDSAVYFCASSPRGNPNSPPHFGNGTRLTVT.

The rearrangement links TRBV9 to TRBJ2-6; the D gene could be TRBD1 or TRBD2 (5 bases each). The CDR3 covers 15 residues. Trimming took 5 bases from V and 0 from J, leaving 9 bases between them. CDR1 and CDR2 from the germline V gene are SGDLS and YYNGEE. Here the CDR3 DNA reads TGTGCCAGCAGAGCAGGGAGCTCTGGGGCCAACGTCCTGACTTTC. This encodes CASRAGSSGANVLTF.

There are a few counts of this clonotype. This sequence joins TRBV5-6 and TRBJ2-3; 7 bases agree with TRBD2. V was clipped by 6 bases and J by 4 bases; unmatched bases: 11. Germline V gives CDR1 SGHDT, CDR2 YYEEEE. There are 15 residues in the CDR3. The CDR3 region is CASIITPGGSDTQYF. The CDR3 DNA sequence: TGTGCCAGCATCATAACCCCGGGGGGATCAGATACGCAGTATTTT.

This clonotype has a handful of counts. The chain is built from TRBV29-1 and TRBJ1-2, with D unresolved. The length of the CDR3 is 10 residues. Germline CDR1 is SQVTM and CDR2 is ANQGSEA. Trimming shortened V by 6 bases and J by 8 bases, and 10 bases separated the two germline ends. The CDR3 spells CSVALGGYTF. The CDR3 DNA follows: TGCAGCGTGGCGCTAGGCGGCTACACCTTC.

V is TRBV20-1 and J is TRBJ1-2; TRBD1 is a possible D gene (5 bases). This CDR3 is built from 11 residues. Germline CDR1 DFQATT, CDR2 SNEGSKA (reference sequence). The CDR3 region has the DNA TGCGGCGGGGGGGGTAACTATGGCTACACCTTC. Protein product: CGGGGNYGYTF.

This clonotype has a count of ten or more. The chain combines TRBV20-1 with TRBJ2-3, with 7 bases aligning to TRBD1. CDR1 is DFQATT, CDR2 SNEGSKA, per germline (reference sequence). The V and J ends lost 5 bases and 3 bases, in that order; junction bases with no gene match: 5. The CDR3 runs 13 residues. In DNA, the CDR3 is TGCAGTGCTCACAGGGGTGGGACAGATACGCAGTATTTT. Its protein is CSAHRGGTDTQYF.